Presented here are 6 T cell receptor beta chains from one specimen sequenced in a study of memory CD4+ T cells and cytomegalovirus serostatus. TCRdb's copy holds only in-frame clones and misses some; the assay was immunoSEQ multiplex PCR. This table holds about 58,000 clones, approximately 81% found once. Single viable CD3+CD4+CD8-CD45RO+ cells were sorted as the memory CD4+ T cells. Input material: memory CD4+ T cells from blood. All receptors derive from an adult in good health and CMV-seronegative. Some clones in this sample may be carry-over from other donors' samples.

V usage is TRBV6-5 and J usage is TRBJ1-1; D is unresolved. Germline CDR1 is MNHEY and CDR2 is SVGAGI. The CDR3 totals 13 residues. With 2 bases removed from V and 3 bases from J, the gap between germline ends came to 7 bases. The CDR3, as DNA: TGTGCCAGCAGTTACCGCGAGCACACTGAAGCTTTCTTT. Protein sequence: CASSYREHTEAFF.

CDR3 protein: CASSKLAGKNYEQYF. The CDR3 nucleotides are TGCGCCAGCAGCAAGTTAGCGGGGAAGAACTACGAGCAGTACTTC. V usage is TRBV4-3 and J usage is TRBJ2-7; 8 bases map to TRBD2. The CDR3 covers 15 residues. Germline CDR1 is LGHNA and CDR2 is YSLEER. The V and J ends lost 5 bases and 3 bases, in that order; junction bases with no gene match: 9.

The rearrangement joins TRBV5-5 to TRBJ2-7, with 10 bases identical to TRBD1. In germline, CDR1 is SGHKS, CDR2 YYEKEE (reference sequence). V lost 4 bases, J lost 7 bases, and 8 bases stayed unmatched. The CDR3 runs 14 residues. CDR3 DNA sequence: TGTGCCAGCAGCCGGACAGGGGGTTCACGGGAGCAGTACTTC. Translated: CASSRTGGSREQYF.

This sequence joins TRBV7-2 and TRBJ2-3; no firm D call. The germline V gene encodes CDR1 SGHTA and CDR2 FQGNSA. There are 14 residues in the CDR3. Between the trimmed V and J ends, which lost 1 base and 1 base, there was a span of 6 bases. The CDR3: CASSLGLGTDTQYF. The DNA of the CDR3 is TGTGCCAGCAGCTTAGGGCTCGGCACAGATACGCAGTATTTT.

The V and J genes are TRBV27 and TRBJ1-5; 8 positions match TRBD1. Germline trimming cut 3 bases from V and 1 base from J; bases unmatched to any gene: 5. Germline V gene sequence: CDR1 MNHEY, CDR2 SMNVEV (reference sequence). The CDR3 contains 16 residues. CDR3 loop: CASSFSAGGSNQPQHF. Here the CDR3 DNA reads TGTGCCAGCAGTTTCTCCGCAGGGGGCAGCAATCAGCCCCAGCATTTT.

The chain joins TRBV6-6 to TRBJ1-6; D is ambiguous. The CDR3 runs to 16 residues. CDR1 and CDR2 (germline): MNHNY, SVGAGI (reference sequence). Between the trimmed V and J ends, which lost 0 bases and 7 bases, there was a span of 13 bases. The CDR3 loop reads CASSYSSRAGNSPLHF. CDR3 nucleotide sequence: TGTGCCAGCAGTTACTCGTCCCGGGCTGGGAATTCACCCCTCCACTTT.